This T cell receptor (beta chain) originates from a study of CD4 T cells in relation to SARS-CoV-2 and coronaviruses. The wider study: ViraFEST: approximately 10-day antigen culture of PBMCs, then TCR beta CDR3 sequencing. Controls used an HIV-1 Nef peptide pool or no peptide. The restricting HLA molecule for shared crossreactive spike epitopes was mapped.

Using immunoSEQ multiplex PCR, the repertoire was profiled, and TCRdb retains in-frame clones only, with some absent. In the table there are tens of thousands of clones, 76% of which are singletons. Of note for this clone: Its target is not known.

CD4+ T cells from unexposed donors were obtained before the COVID-19 pandemic (2011-2018). CD4+ T cells were isolated from the cells after less than 13 days of culture. Unexposed-donor CD4+ T cells were probed with SARS-CoV-2 S/N and four cold-coronavirus spikes, cells permitting. The CDR3 is 16 amino acids. The ends lost 5 bases at V and 7 bases at J; junction bases unmatched: 17. The germline V gene encodes CDR1 SGHTA and CDR2 FQGNSA. This receptor was obtained from a human donor in good health. This chain connects TRBV7-2 to TRBJ2-7; 7 bases match TRBD1. The material sequenced was CD4+ T cells from PBMCs, cultured in vitro. CDR3 loop: CASSLGDDRVLGEQYF. The CDR3 region has the DNA TGTGCCAGCAGCCTTGGCGACGACAGGGTTTTGGGGGAGCAGTACTTC.